This is a list of T cell receptor beta chains from one sample in a study of identifying expanded T cells in peripheral blood. TCRdb's table, derived via immunoSEQ multiplex PCR, lists solely in-frame clones and lacks some. The sample includes 100,000 or so clones, roughly 85% seen only once; the top ten take approximately 18%. The sequenced material came from blood. The receptors were gathered from a person between 18 and 69 years old in good health. Both conserved end residues are trimmed from each CDR3.

>TRBV6-6|11
ASGIGLAGGLY
>TRBV20-1|9
SALETETQY
>TRBV30|11
AWSGDNSYEQY
>TRBV7-6|11
ASSLTPRETQY
>TRBV7-9|13
ASSRGGPSTDTQY
>TRBV5-4|11
ASSLVPNTEAF
>TRBV6-5|13
ASSHGTGHSYEQY
>TRBV5-6|13
ASSLVSGAQETQY
>TRBV19|13
ASTSAGGGGDTQY
>TRBV28|14
ASSSAFRGAAREQY
>TRBV27|12
ASSDRGVSTPLH
>TRBV28|12
ASQDYMAYTEAF
>TRBV7-8|14
ASSLGGEGMNTEAF
>TRBV4-3|13
ASSQELRDTGELF
>TRBV4-2|14
ASSHETGQGVNEQY
>TRBV19|15
ASSIGFRNRQLYGYT
>TRBV5-4|13
ASRIRGGALDTQY
>TRBV19|13
ASSTYTVYNSPLH
>TRBV28|10
VVGTANYGYT
>TRBV5-4|14
ASSSRTGGGNTEAF
>TRBV14|12
ASSLTGSYNEQF
>TRBV6-5|11
ACRGANTGELF
>TRBV18|12
ASSEITPGTEAF
>TRBV27|14
ASSWVLRGGHNEQF
>TRBV30|11
AWMVQGGSPLH
>TRBV2|14
ASRALAGGGTDTQY
>TRBV7-8|12
ASSFPGAGNTIY
>TRBV19|12
ATTSGFSTDTQY
>TRBV7-2|14
ASSFTGTGGNQPQH
>TRBV7-8|14
ASSLVGGLSNQPQH
>TRBV29-1|12
SVIRGGIYNEQF